A selection of T cell receptor beta chains follows, all from one sample in a study of blood T cell repertoires in COVID-19. The method was immunoSEQ multiplex PCR; TCRdb's version includes in-frame clones alone and lacks a portion of them. There are around 180,000 clones in the sample; 70% to 90% occur only once, and under 2.5% lies in the top ten. The sample was peripheral blood. The receptor set was obtained from a man between 65 and 85 years old with active or convalescent COVID-19. CDR3s include the opening cysteine and the closing phenylalanine or tryptophan. The order of the fields is D gene, clone size, J gene, V gene, CDR3 protein, CDR3 DNA. A D gene is named only where the DNA matches it firmly. Rows give clone size only sometimes, using once, few, many, or a class for an expanded clone.

D gene: .; clone size: .; J gene: TRBJ1-5; V gene: TRBV5-5; CDR3 protein: CASSLEEGEQPQHF; CDR3 DNA: TGTGCCAGCAGCTTGGAGGAAGGGGAACAGCCCCAGCATTTT
D gene: .; clone size: .; J gene: TRBJ1-2; V gene: TRBV15; CDR3 protein: CATSRDPAGYSGYTF; CDR3 DNA: TGTGCCACCAGCAGAGATCCCGCAGGGTATAGTGGCTACACCTTC
D gene: .; clone size: .; J gene: TRBJ2-1; V gene: TRBV24-1; CDR3 protein: CATEDRLAGEQFF; CDR3 DNA: TGTGCCACCGAGGATCGACTGGCTGGTGAGCAGTTCTTC
D gene: .; clone size: .; J gene: TRBJ1-1; V gene: TRBV7-9; CDR3 protein: CASSSQLNTEAFF; CDR3 DNA: TGTGCCAGCAGCTCCCAGTTGAACACTGAAGCTTTCTTT
D gene: .; clone size: few; J gene: TRBJ1-1; V gene: TRBV2; CDR3 protein: CASSPRDLAFF; CDR3 DNA: TGTGCCAGCAGTCCCCGGGATTTAGCTTTCTTT
D gene: .; clone size: .; J gene: TRBJ2-4; V gene: TRBV27; CDR3 protein: CASSLTRMPGRLELAKNIQYF; CDR3 DNA: TGTGCCAGCAGCCTAACCAGGATGCCCGGTCGGTTGGAACTGGCCAAAAACATTCAGTACTTC
D gene: .; clone size: .; J gene: TRBJ1-4; V gene: TRBV24-1; CDR3 protein: CATSRGHGKLFF; CDR3 DNA: TGTGCCACCTCCAGGGGACATGGCAAACTGTTTTTT
D gene: .; clone size: .; J gene: TRBJ2-3; V gene: TRBV10-3; CDR3 protein: CAISGRGTSTDTQYF; CDR3 DNA: TGTGCCATCAGTGGCCGCGGGACGAGCACAGATACGCAGTATTTT
D gene: .; clone size: .; J gene: TRBJ2-2; V gene: TRBV6-5; CDR3 protein: CASRLISLATGELFF; CDR3 DNA: TGTGCCAGCAGGCTAATCTCTCTAGCGACCGGGGAGCTGTTTTTT
D gene: TRBD1; clone size: few; J gene: TRBJ1-2; V gene: TRBV5-1; CDR3 protein: CASSWGQGDNYGYTF; CDR3 DNA: TGCGCCAGCAGCTGGGGACAGGGGGATAACTATGGCTACACCTTC